Shown below are 24 T cell receptor beta chains from a single sample sequenced in a study of yellow fever vaccine responses in identical twins. Via MiXCR, TCRdb re-called the RT-PCR reads, giving one row per CDR3 protein. This repertoire shows about 1,800 distinct CDR3 sequences, around 87% found once; its top ten account for 4.5% to 5.5%. Specimen: T cells from blood (PBMCs), unsorted or a sorted subset (not recorded which), collected before or after yellow fever vaccination (not recorded which). Receptors were obtained from a young woman who received the yellow fever vaccine.

The gene calls are TRBV7-9 and TRBJ1-1; 9 nucleotides align to TRBD1. The V segment lost 10 bases and the J segment 5 bases; nucleotides outside the gene matches: 8. The CDR3 sequence is 13 residues long. Germline loops: CDR1 SEHNR, CDR2 FQNEAQ (reference sequence). The DNA for the CDR3 is TGTGCCACCCGGGACAGGGATAGGACTGAAGCTTTCTTT. Translated: CATRDRDRTEAFF. The full variable domain, completed using reference TRBV7-9 and TRBJ1-1, is DTGVSQNPRHKITKRGQNVTFRCDPISEHNRLYWYRQTLGQGPEFLTYFQNEAQLEKSRLLSDRFSAERPKGSFSTLEIQRTEQGDSAMYLCATRDRDRTEAFFGQGTRLTVV.

This chain links TRBV2 with TRBJ1-1, with TRBD1 as a possible D gene (5 bases). This CDR3 has 14 residues. V dropped 6 bases and J dropped 2 bases, with 13 bases sitting between them. The germline V gene encodes CDR1 SNHLY and CDR2 FYNNEI. CDR3 region: CASRATDQNTEAFF. DNA of the CDR3: TGTGCCAGCAGGGCGACAGACCAAAACACTGAAGCTTTCTTT.

The chain has TRBV2 and TRBJ2-3; perhaps TRBD2 as D (6 bases). This CDR3 is built from 14 residues. Trimming removed 3 bases from V and 2 bases from J, with 9 bases in between. The germline gives CDR1 SNHLY, CDR2 FYNNEI. In nucleotides, the CDR3 is TGTGCCAGCAGTGAGAGGCGGGACACAGATACGCAGTATTTT. This codes for CASSERRDTDTQYF.

The V call is TRBV6-4, the J call TRBJ1-6, with a possible D match to TRBD1 (6 bases). This CDR3 spans 16 amino acids. Germline V gives CDR1 MRHNA, CDR2 SNTAGT. V lost 0 bases to trimming and J lost 7 bases, with 13 bases between them. This CDR3 is CASSDSNRVGNSPLHF. As DNA, the CDR3 is TGTGCCAGCAGTGACTCAAACAGGGTGGGCAATTCACCCCTCCACTTT.

On this clonotype itself: The junction differs from germline at one of its ends, possibly a read error. The J gene is TRBJ1-5, the V gene TRBV2, with 8 positions matching TRBD1. CDR3 length: 15 residues. CDR1 SNHLY and CDR2 FYNNEI come from the germline V gene. The DNA of the CDR3 is TGTGCCATCAGTGAAACAGGGGGTACGGGACAGCCCCAGCATTTT. Translating gives CAISETGGTGQPQHF.

The chain joins TRBV18 to TRBJ1-1; 8 bases line up with TRBD1. In germline, CDR1 is KGHSH, CDR2 LQKENI. With V trimmed by 4 bases and J by 4 bases, 5 bases remained unmatched. The CDR3 spans 14 residues. The CDR3 loop is CASSRGQGSTEAFF. The CDR3 bases are TGTGCCAGCTCACGAGGACAGGGTAGCACTGAAGCTTTCTTT.

This clonotype has just a few counts. The rearrangement links TRBV6-1 to TRBJ1-1; unclear D gene. Germline CDR1 MNHNS, CDR2 SASEGT. CDR3 length: 11 amino acids. Deletions cut 6 bases from V and 8 bases from J, with 10 bases between. The CDR3, as DNA: TGTGCCAGCAGGGCGGGAGGGGAAGCTTTCTTT. Its protein is CASRAGGEAFF.

J is TRBJ1-5 and V is TRBV2; D not resolved. The V and J ends lost 2 bases and 3 bases respectively, with 11 bases between them. Looked up from germline, CDR1 is SNHLY and CDR2 is FYNNEI. This CDR3 comprises 15 residues. CDR3 in DNA: TGTGCCAGCAGTGAAAGCGGTAGTTTCAATCAGCCCCAGCATTTT. Encoded protein: CASSESGSFNQPQHF.

This clonotype showed up just a few times. The chain is built from TRBV2 and TRBJ1-6; no clear D gene. Looked up from germline, CDR1 is SNHLY and CDR2 is FYNNEI. V was cut by 2 bases and J by 7 bases, with 12 bases left in between. This CDR3 is built from 15 residues. The CDR3 protein is CASSELGASNSPLHF. CDR3 nucleotide sequence: TGTGCCAGCAGTGAATTGGGAGCCTCGAATTCACCCCTCCACTTT.

This chain connects TRBV12-3 or TRBV12-4 to TRBJ1-2, with 8 bases fitting TRBD1. Trimming at V came to 4 bases and at J to 2 bases, leaving 6 bases not matched to a gene. The CDR3 loop spans 15 amino acids. The CDR3 spells CASSSTGTGNYGYTF. The CDR3 nucleotides read TGTGCCAGCAGTTCGACCGGGACAGGAAACTATGGCTACACCTTC.

The chain couples TRBV4-1 to TRBJ2-1; 7 bases align to TRBD2. Germline V gene data show CDR1 as MGHRA and CDR2 as YSYEKL. The CDR3 runs 15 residues. The ends lost 0 bases at V and 6 bases at J; junction bases unmatched: 5. The CDR3 nucleotides read TGCGCCAGCAGCCAAGAGTCGGGGGGAATCAATGAGCAGTTCTTC. It codes for CASSQESGGINEQFF.

The chain recombines TRBV10-3 with TRBJ1-1; tentative D call: TRBD1 (6 bases). The CDR3 totals 15 residues. Germline assignment: CDR1 ENHRY and CDR2 SYGVKD. The germline V and J ends were trimmed by 10 bases and 0 bases, with 18 bases remaining between them. This CDR3 reads CATRAGELMNTEAFF. The CDR3, as DNA: TGTGCCACCCGAGCAGGGGAACTCATGAACACTGAAGCTTTCTTT.

This clonotype has only one observation. The rearrangement links TRBV4-1 to TRBJ2-7; possible D gene TRBD1, 6 bases. Trimming left V 4 bases short and J 6 bases short, with 13 bases between. The length of the CDR3 is 13 residues. Per germline, CDR1 MGHRA and CDR2 YSYEKL. The CDR3 region is CASSLTGLGEQYV. CDR3 nucleotides: TGCGCCAGCAGCCTAACAGGGCTGGGCGAGCAGTACGTC.

V and J are TRBV7-3 and TRBJ2-2; 10 nucleotides agree with TRBD2. The CDR3 sequence is 16 residues long. Germline-derived CDR1 and CDR2 are SGHTA and FQGTGA. The ends lost 5 bases at V and 1 base at J; junction bases unmatched: 4. The CDR3: CASSARLAGNTGELFF. DNA for the CDR3: TGTGCCAGCAGCGCCCGACTAGCGGGGAACACCGGGGAGCTGTTTTTT.

The V gene is TRBV5-1, the J gene TRBJ2-5; 7 bases line up with TRBD2. The CDR3 has 13 amino acids. Losses at the gene ends were 4 bases for V and 4 bases for J; bases not matched to a gene: 4. Germline values: CDR1 SGHRS, CDR2 YFSETQ. CDR3 amino acids: CASSASGGETQYF. The CDR3 coding sequence is TGCGCCAGCAGCGCGTCGGGGGGAGAGACCCAGTACTTC.

This sequence joins TRBV11-1 and TRBJ2-7; 7 nucleotides match TRBD2. The germline gives CDR1 SGHAT, CDR2 FQDESV (reference sequence). The CDR3 has 15 residues. V lost 5 bases and J lost 1; bases outside the gene matches: 8. DNA of the CDR3: TGTGCCAGCAGCCCCAGAGCGGGGAAGTCCTACGAGCAGTACTTC. This gives the protein CASSPRAGKSYEQYF.

This sequence joins TRBV19 and TRBJ2-7, with 9 bases lining up with TRBD1. The CDR3 length is 14 residues. J gave up 5 bases and V 4 bases, and 6 bases lay outside the gene matches. CDR1 is LNHDA and CDR2 is SQIVND in the germline V gene (reference sequence). CDR3 bases: TGTGCCAGTAGTACCGGGACAGGGTCCCACGAGCAGTACTTC. Protein product: CASSTGTGSHEQYF.

The rearrangement links TRBV11-2 to TRBJ2-1; TRBD2 might be the D (6 bases). Germline values: CDR1 SGHAT, CDR2 FQNNGV. Trimming took off 2 bases at V and 9 bases at J, with 17 bases between the two ends. This CDR3 region has 15 residues. CDR3 region: CASSLRSGLFSEQFF. The DNA for the CDR3 is TGTGCCAGCAGCTTACGTTCGGGACTTTTTAGTGAGCAGTTCTTC.

Here the CDR3 DNA reads TGCAGCGTGTCCGTCACAGATACGCAGTATTTT. The encoded protein is CSVSVTDTQYF. The chain combines TRBV29-1 with TRBJ2-3; no clear D gene. Trimming shortened V by 6 bases and J by 2 bases, and 6 bases separated the two germline ends. CDR3 length equals 11 residues. Germline V gene data show CDR1 as SQVTM and CDR2 as ANQGSEA.

The chain employs TRBV5-6 and TRBJ2-1, with 12 nucleotides matching TRBD2. The germline gives CDR1 SGHDT, CDR2 YYEEEE. The junction had 5 bases not matched to a gene; V was cut back by 4 bases and J by 3 bases. The CDR3 loop spans 16 amino acids. In nucleotides, the CDR3 is TGTGCCAGCAGCCGGACTAGCGGGAACTTCTACAATGAGCAGTTCTTC. It specifies CASSRTSGNFYNEQFF.

The chain joins TRBV6-1 to TRBJ2-2, with D unclear. This CDR3 contains 15 residues. Trimming shortened V by 3 bases and J by 0 bases, and 8 bases separated the two germline ends. The germline V gene encodes CDR1 MNHNS and CDR2 SASEGT. CDR3 nucleotides: TGTGCCAGCAGTGAGGGCGCTTCGAACACCGGGGAGCTGTTTTTT. Residues: CASSEGASNTGELFF.

V gene TRBV6-2 or TRBV6-3 combines with J gene TRBJ1-2; a possible D gene is TRBD1 (6 bases). The V and J ends lost 0 bases and 8 bases respectively, with 19 bases between them. This CDR3 is 16 amino acids long. Germline CDR1 MNHEY, CDR2 SVGEGT. The CDR3 nucleotides are TGTGCCAGCAGTTACTCGGGCATGGAGGGGGTCGGAGGCTACACCTTC. It codes for CASSYSGMEGVGGYTF.

The chain uses TRBV12-5 and TRBJ1-2; 8 bases map to TRBD1. Germline lookup yields CDR1 LGHNT and CDR2 FRNRAP. The CDR3 length is 14 residues. V trimming: 1 base; J trimming: 6 bases; junction bases outside the gene matches: 4. The CDR3 loop is CASGLAQGVNGYTF. As DNA, the CDR3 is TGTGCTAGTGGTTTGGCACAGGGGGTCAATGGCTACACCTTC.

The chain is built from TRBV10-3 and TRBJ2-1; 7 bases map to TRBD2. The CDR3 sequence is 14 residues long. The germline CDR1 and CDR2 sequences are ENHRY and SYGVKD. The V and J ends lost 4 bases and 4 bases, in that order; junction bases with no gene match: 4. CDR3 region: CAISVAGEYNEQFF. CDR3 DNA: TGTGCCATCAGTGTTGCGGGAGAGTACAATGAGCAGTTCTTC.